The 3 T cell receptor beta chains listed next were all sequenced from one sample in a study of PD-1 blockade in classical Hodgkin lymphoma (dated by TCRdb to about 2020). Library preparation used the immunoSEQ multiplex PCR assay. Imported from immuneACCESS, the table was reduced by TCRdb to in-frame sequences with V and J called. These copies leave out some clones; in studies compared against another copy, an unresolved V gene accounts for under half, and the cause of the remainder is not known. Across this sample there are more than 140,000 clones, with about 78% seen only once. The ten biggest clones cover 7.5% to 9.5% of the sample. The time point label here, explained by the study, means: cycle 2 day 1 (C2D1) of nivolumab. Relapse after autologous stem cell transplantation had occurred in all trial patients, and cohorts A, B and C were distinguished by prior brentuximab vedotin exposure. This material consisted of peripheral blood mononuclear cells (PBMCs), taken before the second cycle of nivolumab. The receptors come from a human donor with classical Hodgkin lymphoma.

J is TRBJ1-5 and V is TRBV18, with D uncertain. The germline CDR1 and CDR2 sequences are KGHSH and LQKENI. This CDR3 region has 14 residues. Trimming pared 3 bases from V and 0 bases from J, leaving 6 bases between. CDR3 in amino acids: CASSPGSSNQPQHF. For the CDR3, the DNA is TGTGCCAGCTCACCCGGCAGTAGCAATCAGCCCCAGCATTTT.

The V gene is TRBV4-3, the J gene TRBJ2-6; D unresolved. From germline, CDR1 is LGHNA and CDR2 YSLEER. V lost 0 bases and J lost 0, with 15 bases in between. The CDR3 extends over 19 amino acids. The chain's CDR3 is CASSQDLVGSPSGANVLTF. The DNA of the CDR3 is TGCGCCAGCAGCCAAGACTTAGTAGGCAGTCCCTCTGGGGCCAACGTCCTGACTTTC.

This sequence joins TRBV6-5 and TRBJ1-2; TRBD1 might be the D (5 bases). Germline loops: CDR1 MNHEY, CDR2 SVGAGI. Trimming left V 4 bases short and J 4 bases short, with 10 bases between. This CDR3 is built from 13 residues. The DNA for the CDR3 is TGTGCCAGCAGTTCCCAGGGTGGCTATGGCTACACCTTC. The encoded protein is CASSSQGGYGYTF.